The 20 T cell receptor beta chains given below trace back to one sample, sequenced in a study of Ad26.COV2.S vaccination and SARS-CoV-2 variants. Treatment reported: 19 received Ad26.COV2.S at low or high dose, single or two shots; five or six received placebo; per-sample allocation not given. Day 63 after the first vaccine or placebo injection was the time point for sampling. Assay: immunoSEQ multiplex PCR; the TCRdb copy retains only in-frame clones and omits some. The data contain more than 400,000 clones, 90% of them singletons. The sequencing here drew on peripheral blood, taken in a trial of Ad26.COV2.S vaccine versus placebo. These receptor sequences come from a person aged 18-60 years who received the Ad26.COV2.S COVID-19 vaccine or a placebo.

The table lists this clone with a count of one. The V call is TRBV5-5, the J call TRBJ2-2; TRBD2 aligns across 11 bases. Trimming cost V 0 bases and J 5 bases; bases outside gene matches: 3. The CDR3 covers 16 residues. From germline, CDR1 is SGHKS and CDR2 YYEKEE (reference sequence). CDR3 coding DNA: TGTGCCAGCAGCTTGGCGTCTAGCGGGAGGACCGGGGAGCTGTTTTTT. Translated: CASSLASSGRTGELFF.

The J gene is TRBJ1-2, the V gene TRBV28; 10 bases fit TRBD1. With 4 bases clipped from V and 4 bases from J, the junction kept 6 bases outside the gene matches. The germline gives CDR1 MDHEN, CDR2 SYDVKM. The CDR3 is 15 residues long. CDR3 nucleotide sequence: TGTGCCAGCAGTTCCTCGACAGGGGGCTTCTATGGCTACACCTTC. It codes for CASSSSTGGFYGYTF.

The rearrangement joins TRBV4-1 to TRBJ2-3; 8 bases align to TRBD2. The germline V gene has CDR1 MGHRA and CDR2 YSYEKL. CDR3 size: 21 residues. V lost 1 base to trimming and J lost 1 base; unmatched junction nucleotides: 19. The CDR3 loop is CASSQVEKLAEARHGTDTQYF. CDR3 in DNA: TGCGCCAGCAGCCAAGTAGAAAAACTAGCGGAAGCCCGCCACGGCACAGATACGCAGTATTTT.

The V gene is TRBV4-3, the J gene TRBJ2-1; no definite D call. The CDR3 sequence is 14 residues long. The germline V gene has CDR1 LGHNA and CDR2 YSLEER. V lost 1 base to trimming and J lost 4 bases, with 8 bases between them. The CDR3 protein is CASSQGAVYNEQFF. DNA of the CDR3: TGCGCCAGCAGCCAAGGAGCCGTATACAATGAGCAGTTCTTC.

This clone was picked up one time. The rearrangement uses TRBV10-3 and TRBJ2-3; the match to TRBD2 covers 12 bases. Germline V gene lookup returns CDR1 ENHRY and CDR2 SYGVKD. Trimming took 7 bases from V and 0 from J; bases not matched to a gene: 8. The CDR3 consists of 17 residues. The chain's CDR3 is CAIKAGTSGPSTDTQYF. The CDR3 region has the DNA TGTGCCATCAAGGCCGGGACTAGCGGGCCTAGCACAGATACGCAGTATTTT.

The chain is built from TRBV21-1 and TRBJ2-4; TRBD1, the table's D call, was not compared with the DNA. TRBV21-1 is described as a pseudogene. There are 18 residues in the CDR3. The CDR3 here is CASSGRDRENVAKNIQYF. Written as DNA, the CDR3 is TGTGCCAGCAGCGGACGGGACAGGGAAAATGTAGCCAAAAACATTCAGTACTTC.

V gene TRBV2 combines with J gene TRBJ2-7, with 8 bases identical to TRBD1. From germline, CDR1 is SNHLY and CDR2 FYNNEI. V lost 2 bases and J lost 5; bases outside the gene matches: 8. CDR3 length: 15 residues. CDR3 DNA: TGTGCCAGCAGTGAAAAACAGGGGGATTGGGACGAGCAGTACTTC. Translating it yields CASSEKQGDWDEQYF. Complete variable domain (other parts from reference TRBV2 and TRBJ2-7): EPEVTQTPSHQVTQMGQEVILRCVPISNHLYFYWYRQILGQKVEFLVSFYNNEISEKSEIFDDQFSVERPDGSNFTLKIRSTKLEDSAMYFCASSEKQGDWDEQYFGPGTRLTVT.

The chain couples TRBV7-9 to TRBJ2-1; 15 bases line up with TRBD2. The CDR3 has 17 residues. From germline, CDR1 is SEHNR and CDR2 FQNEAQ (reference sequence). The ends lost 4 bases at V and 9 bases at J; junction bases unmatched: 10. The CDR3 DNA sequence: TGTGCCAGCAGCTCGGATTGGACTAGCGGGAGGGCGGGTGAGCAGTTCTTC. This encodes CASSSDWTSGRAGEQFF.

The chain couples TRBV4-2 to TRBJ2-1, with 10 bases that match TRBD2. Losses at the gene ends were 4 bases for V and 6 bases for J; bases not matched to a gene: 9. The germline gives CDR1 LGHNA, CDR2 YNFKEQ. CDR3 length equals 16 residues. The CDR3 region is CASSRVTSGVSNEQFF. In DNA, the CDR3 is TGTGCCAGCAGCCGCGTCACTAGCGGGGTTTCCAATGAGCAGTTCTTC.

This clone was recorded only once. In DNA form, the CDR3 reads TGTGCCAGCAGCTTGGAGGCAGGGGAAGAGACCCAGTACTTC. Encoded protein: CASSLEAGEETQYF. This chain uses TRBV5-4 with TRBJ2-5; the D gene is possibly TRBD1 (6 bases). The V end was cut by 0 bases, the J end by 3 bases, with 9 bases between. The germline V gene encodes CDR1 SGHNT and CDR2 YYREEE (reference sequence). This CDR3 region has 14 residues.

The chain recombines TRBV4-1 with TRBJ2-1; the D gene is possibly TRBD2 (5 bases). Between the trimmed V and J ends, which lost 0 bases and 9 bases, there was a span of 12 bases. The CDR3 contains 14 residues. Germline V gene sequence: CDR1 MGHRA, CDR2 YSYEKL. The CDR3 coding sequence is TGCGCCAGCAGCCAAGACGGGAATAGAGGTGAGCAGTTCTTC. This gives the protein CASSQDGNRGEQFF.

This clone was seen only once. J is TRBJ2-1 and V is TRBV25-1; no clear D gene. The CDR3 is made up of 11 amino acids. The germline V and J ends were trimmed by 2 bases and 7 bases, with 3 bases remaining between them. Looked up from germline, CDR1 is MGHDK and CDR2 is SYGVNS. Here the CDR3 reads CASSEKNEQFF. The CDR3 DNA sequence: TGTGCCAGCAGTGAAAAGAATGAGCAGTTCTTC.

The genes are TRBV12-5 and TRBJ2-1; TRBD2 agrees at 9 bases. CDR3 length: 17 amino acids. The V segment lost 7 bases and the J segment 1 base; nucleotides outside the gene matches: 11. Germline loops: CDR1 LGHNT, CDR2 FRNRAP. CDR3 in amino acids: CASALRLAETSYNEQFF. For the CDR3, the DNA is TGTGCTAGTGCCCTACGACTAGCGGAGACTTCCTACAATGAGCAGTTCTTC. Looking up the rest from reference TRBV12-5 and TRBJ2-1 gives the full variable domain: DARVTQTPRHKVTEMGQEVTMRCQPILGHNTVFWYRQTMMQGLELLAYFRNRAPLDDSGMPKDRFSAEMPDATLATLKIQPSEPRDSAVYFCASALRLAETSYNEQFFGPGTRLTVL.

The chain has TRBV27 and TRBJ2-7; 9 positions match TRBD2. The length of the CDR3 is 15 residues. Losses at the gene ends were 3 bases for V and 3 bases for J; bases not matched to a gene: 6. Per the germline V gene, CDR1 is MNHEY and CDR2 is SMNVEV (reference sequence). CDR3 nucleotides: TGTGCCAGCAGTTTCGCGGGAGGGGGTATCTACGAGCAGTACTTC. It is translated as CASSFAGGGIYEQYF.

The chain employs TRBV14 and TRBJ2-7; D is perhaps TRBD1 or TRBD2 (6 bases each). The V gene's germline CDR1 is SGHDN and CDR2 FVKESK. Between the trimmed V and J ends, which lost 8 bases and 6 bases, there was a span of 17 bases. The CDR3 has 13 residues. CDR3 amino acids: CASRERGAGEQYF. The CDR3 nucleotides are TGTGCCAGCCGAGAGAGGGGGGCCGGCGAGCAGTACTTC.

A single count supports this clone. This sequence joins TRBV6-5 and TRBJ2-7; 10 bases are a match to TRBD1. The CDR3 extends over 13 amino acids. Trimming at V came to 5 bases and at J to 3 bases, leaving 1 base not matched to a gene. CDR1 and CDR2 (germline): MNHEY, SVGAGI. Here the CDR3 DNA reads TGTGCCAGCAGTCGGGACAGGGGCTACGAGCAGTACTTC. It specifies CASSRDRGYEQYF.

The rearrangement uses TRBV5-5 and TRBJ2-3; D is possibly TRBD1 or TRBD2 (5 bases each). Germline V CDR1 and CDR2: SGHKS, YYEKEE (reference sequence). The CDR3 is 14 amino acids. V was pared by 3 bases and J by 5 bases, with 13 bases between. Written as DNA, the CDR3 is TGTGCCAGCAGCTCGGGACCCGGCGAAGATACGCAGTATTTT. Translated: CASSSGPGEDTQYF.

The V gene is TRBV19, the J gene TRBJ2-7; D unclear. The CDR3 is made up of 13 amino acids. Germline V gives CDR1 LNHDA, CDR2 SQIVND (reference sequence). V gave up 0 bases and J gave up 5 bases, with 8 bases separating them. The CDR3 sequence is CASSIDVRDEQYF. DNA for the CDR3: TGTGCCAGTAGTATAGATGTAAGGGACGAGCAGTACTTC.

This clone was seen more than once but under ten times. The chain joins TRBV9 to TRBJ1-6; D call uncertain. CDR3 length: 15 residues. Germline CDR1 reads SGDLS; CDR2 reads YYNGEE. V lost 4 bases to trimming and J lost 7 bases, with 15 bases between them. In DNA form, the CDR3 reads TGTGCCAGCAGCCCCCGGCCAGTCGCAAATTCACCCCTCCACTTT. Translation: CASSPRPVANSPLHF.

The chain carries TRBV3-1 (or the pseudogene TRBV3-2) and TRBJ2-1; D remains ambiguous. The CDR3 is made up of 12 amino acids. Looked up from germline, CDR1 is LGHDT and CDR2 is YNNKEL (reference sequence). The V end lost 4 bases, the J end lost 5 bases, and 6 bases lay between the germline ends. CDR3 nucleotides: TGTGCCAGCAGCCCCGTTGACAATGAGCAGTTCTTC. Translating it yields CASSPVDNEQFF.